These T cell receptor beta chains were read from a single sample in a study of response to subunit inactivated influenza vaccine. TCRdb fed the RT-PCR reads into MiXCR, producing one record per CDR3 protein. The sample lists about 700,000 distinct CDR3 sequences; 15% to 19% were seen once. Source: PBMCs from blood, taken roughly 12 days after vaccination. These receptors all come from a man aged 45-65 years who received an inactivated influenza vaccine. CDR3s include the opening cysteine and the closing phenylalanine or tryptophan. Fields, in order: clone size, D gene, V gene, J gene, CDR3 protein, CDR3 DNA. The D gene is left open where the match is weak. Expanded clones get a size class; other rows say once, few or many, or leave the size out.

abundance: many
d_gene: -
v_gene: TRBV5-1
j_gene: TRBJ1-3
CDR3aa: CASSFGPSGNTIYF
CDR3nt: TGCGCCAGCAGCTTCGGCCCCTCTGGAAACACCATATATTTT

abundance: -
d_gene: -
v_gene: TRBV10-3
j_gene: TRBJ2-5
CDR3aa: CAIRGGLQETQYF
CDR3nt: TGTGCCATCAGGGGGGGCCTCCAAGAGACCCAGTACTTC

abundance: -
d_gene: TRBD2
v_gene: TRBV11-2
j_gene: TRBJ2-5
CDR3aa: CASTMGLAGPREETQYF
CDR3nt: TGTGCCAGCACCATGGGACTAGCGGGGCCAAGGGAAGAGACCCAGTACTTC

abundance: few
d_gene: -
v_gene: TRBV4-2
j_gene: TRBJ2-1
CDR3aa: CASSQSHPPAYNEQFF
CDR3nt: TGTGCCAGCAGCCAATCGCATCCCCCAGCCTACAATGAGCAGTTCTTC

abundance: many
d_gene: -
v_gene: TRBV7-2
j_gene: TRBJ1-5
CDR3aa: CASSQQENQPQHF
CDR3nt: TGTGCCAGCAGTCAACAGGAGAATCAGCCCCAGCATTTT

abundance: -
d_gene: -
v_gene: TRBV24-1
j_gene: TRBJ2-7
CDR3aa: CATSDYNEQYF
CDR3nt: TGTGCCACCAGTGATTATAACGAGCAGTACTTC

abundance: many
d_gene: TRBD2
v_gene: TRBV7-2
j_gene: TRBJ2-7
CDR3aa: CASSWGGEQYF
CDR3nt: TGTGCCAGCAGCTGGGGGGGCGAGCAGTACTTC

abundance: few
d_gene: -
v_gene: TRBV20-1
j_gene: TRBJ2-7
CDR3aa: CSATGPSLFPYEQYF
CDR3nt: TGCAGTGCTACAGGTCCGAGCCTCTTCCCCTACGAGCAGTACTTC

abundance: few
d_gene: -
v_gene: TRBV12-3/TRBV12-4
j_gene: TRBJ1-4
CDR3aa: CASSFTVNEKLFF
CDR3nt: TGTGCCAGCAGTTTTACCGTTAATGAAAAACTGTTTTTT

abundance: few
d_gene: TRBD1
v_gene: TRBV4-3
j_gene: TRBJ2-7
CDR3aa: CASSQDEGAGEQYF
CDR3nt: TGCGCCAGCAGCCAAGATGAGGGGGCCGGGGAGCAGTACTTC

abundance: many
d_gene: TRBD1
v_gene: TRBV10-3
j_gene: TRBJ1-1
CDR3aa: CAISESARGQAFF
CDR3nt: TGTGCCATCAGTGAGTCGGCCAGGGGGCAAGCTTTCTTT

abundance: few
d_gene: -
v_gene: TRBV24-1
j_gene: TRBJ1-4
CDR3aa: CATSDSTVPNEKLFF
CDR3nt: TGTGCCACCAGTGATTCGACCGTCCCTAATGAAAAACTGTTTTTT

abundance: -
d_gene: -
v_gene: TRBV7-8
j_gene: TRBJ2-7
CDR3aa: CASSFDRIYEQYF
CDR3nt: TGTGCCAGCAGCTTCGACAGAATTTACGAGCAGTACTTC

abundance: -
d_gene: -
v_gene: TRBV4-3
j_gene: TRBJ2-1
CDR3aa: CASSQSRDLDNEQFF
CDR3nt: TGCGCCAGCAGCCAATCCCGGGACCTCGACAATGAGCAGTTCTTC

abundance: -
d_gene: TRBD1
v_gene: TRBV6-2/TRBV6-3
j_gene: TRBJ1-1
CDR3aa: CASSPQTGRRQNTEAFF
CDR3nt: TGTGCCAGCAGCCCCCAGACAGGGAGGCGACAGAACACTGAAGCTTTCTTT

abundance: -
d_gene: -
v_gene: TRBV4-2
j_gene: TRBJ1-5
CDR3aa: CASSQGDGGAIHQPQHF
CDR3nt: TGTGCCAGCAGCCAAGGGGATGGGGGAGCAATTCATCAGCCCCAGCATTTT

abundance: few
d_gene: -
v_gene: TRBV20-1
j_gene: TRBJ1-2
CDR3aa: CSAPDPGRQGYTF
CDR3nt: TGCAGTGCTCCGGACCCGGGTAGGCAGGGCTACACCTTC

abundance: few
d_gene: TRBD2
v_gene: TRBV7-2
j_gene: TRBJ2-7
CDR3aa: CASSLAVFSGTSYEQYF
CDR3nt: TGTGCCAGCAGCTTAGCCGTGTTTAGCGGGACCAGCTACGAGCAGTACTTC

abundance: -
d_gene: -
v_gene: TRBV20-1
j_gene: TRBJ2-2
CDR3aa: CSARGDRFSTGELFF
CDR3nt: TGCAGTGCTAGAGGTGACAGGTTTAGCACCGGGGAGCTGTTTTTT

abundance: -
d_gene: -
v_gene: TRBV20-1
j_gene: TRBJ2-7
CDR3aa: CSAAPRTSTYEQYF
CDR3nt: TGCAGTGCCGCCCCTAGGACCTCCACCTACGAGCAGTACTTC

abundance: few
d_gene: -
v_gene: TRBV5-1
j_gene: TRBJ1-2
CDR3aa: CASTLRPVEVNYGYTF
CDR3nt: TGCGCCAGCACCCTCCGGCCGGTAGAGGTGAACTATGGCTACACCTTC

abundance: many
d_gene: TRBD1
v_gene: TRBV4-3
j_gene: TRBJ2-7
CDR3aa: CASSQWTGNGEQYF
CDR3nt: TGCGCCAGCAGCCAATGGACAGGGAACGGCGAGCAGTACTTC